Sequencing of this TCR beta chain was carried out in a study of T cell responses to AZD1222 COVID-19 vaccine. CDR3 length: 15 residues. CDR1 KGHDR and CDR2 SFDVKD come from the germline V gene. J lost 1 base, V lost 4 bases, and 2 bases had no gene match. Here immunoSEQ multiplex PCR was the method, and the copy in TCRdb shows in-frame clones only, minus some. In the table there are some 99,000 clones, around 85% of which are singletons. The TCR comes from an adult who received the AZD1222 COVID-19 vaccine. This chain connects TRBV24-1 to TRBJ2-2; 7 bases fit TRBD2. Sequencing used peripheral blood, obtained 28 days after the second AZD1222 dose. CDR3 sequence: CATSDPSGNTGELFF. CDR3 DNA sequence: TGTGCCACCAGTGACCCTAGCGGGAACACCGGGGAGCTGTTTTTT.